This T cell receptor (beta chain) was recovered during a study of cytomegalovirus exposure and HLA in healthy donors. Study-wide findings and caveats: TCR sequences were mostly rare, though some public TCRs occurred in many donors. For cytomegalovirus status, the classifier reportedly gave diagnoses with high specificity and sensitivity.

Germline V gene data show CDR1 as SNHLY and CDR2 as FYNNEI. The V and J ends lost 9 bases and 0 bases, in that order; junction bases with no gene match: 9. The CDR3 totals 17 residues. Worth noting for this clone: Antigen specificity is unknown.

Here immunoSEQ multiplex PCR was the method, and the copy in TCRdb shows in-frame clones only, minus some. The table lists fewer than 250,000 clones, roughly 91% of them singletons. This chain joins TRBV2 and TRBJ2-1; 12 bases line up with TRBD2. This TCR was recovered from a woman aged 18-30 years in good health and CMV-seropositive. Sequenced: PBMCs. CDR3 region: CASEVGLAGPSYNEQFF. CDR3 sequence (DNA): TGTGCCAGTGAAGTCGGACTAGCGGGACCCTCCTACAATGAGCAGTTCTTC.